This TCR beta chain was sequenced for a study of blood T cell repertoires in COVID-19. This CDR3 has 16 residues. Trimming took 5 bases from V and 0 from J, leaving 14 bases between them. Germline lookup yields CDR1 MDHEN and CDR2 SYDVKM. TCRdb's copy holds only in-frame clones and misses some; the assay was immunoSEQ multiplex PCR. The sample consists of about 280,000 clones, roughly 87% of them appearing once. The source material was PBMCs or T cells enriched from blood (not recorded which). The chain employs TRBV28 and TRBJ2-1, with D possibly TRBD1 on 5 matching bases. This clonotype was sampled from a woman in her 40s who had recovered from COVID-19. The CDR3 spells CASSRSGSFSYNEQFF. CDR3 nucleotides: TGTGCCAGCAGTAGATCAGGGTCCTTCTCCTACAATGAGCAGTTCTTC. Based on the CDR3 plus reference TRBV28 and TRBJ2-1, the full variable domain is DVKVTQSSRYLVKRTGEKVFLECVQDMDHENMFWYRQDPGLGLRLIYFSYDVKMKEKGDIPEGYSVSREKKERFSLILESASTNQTSMYLCASSRSGSFSYNEQFFGPGTRLTVL.